This T cell receptor (beta chain) was identified in a study of response to subunit inactivated influenza vaccine. From the RT-PCR reads, TCRdb called clonotypes with MiXCR, one entry per CDR3 protein. The sample includes a few hundred thousand distinct CDR3 sequences, 12% of them seen just once. A few counts support this clonotype. The V and J ends lost 6 bases and 0 bases respectively, with 15 bases between them. The CDR3 extends over 15 amino acids. Sequencing was performed on non-naive T cells sorted from PBMCs, taken roughly 15 days before vaccination. The genes are TRBV12-3 or TRBV12-4 and TRBJ2-7, with unresolved D. The receptor was derived from a man aged 50 to 59 who received an inactivated influenza vaccine. The CDR3 bases are TGTGCCAGCAGCCGTAGTGGCTTTTCCTCCTACGAGCAGTACTTC. Encoded protein: CASSRSGFSSYEQYF.